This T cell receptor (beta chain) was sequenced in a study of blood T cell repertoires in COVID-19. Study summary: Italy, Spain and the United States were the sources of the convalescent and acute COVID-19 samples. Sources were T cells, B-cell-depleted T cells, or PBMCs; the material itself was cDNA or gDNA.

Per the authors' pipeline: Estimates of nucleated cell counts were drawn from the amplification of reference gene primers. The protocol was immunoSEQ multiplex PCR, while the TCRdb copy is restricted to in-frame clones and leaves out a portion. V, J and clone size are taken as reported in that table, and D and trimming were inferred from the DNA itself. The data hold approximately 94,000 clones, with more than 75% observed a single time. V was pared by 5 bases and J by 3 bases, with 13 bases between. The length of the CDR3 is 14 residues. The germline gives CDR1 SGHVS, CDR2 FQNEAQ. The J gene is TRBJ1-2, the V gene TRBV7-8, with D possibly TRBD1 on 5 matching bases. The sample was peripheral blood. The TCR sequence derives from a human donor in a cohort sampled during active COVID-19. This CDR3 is CASSRSGGYYGYTF. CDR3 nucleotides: TGTGCCAGCAGCCGCTCCGGGGGGTACTATGGCTACACCTTC.